This T cell receptor (beta chain) was captured in a study of response to subunit inactivated influenza vaccine (dated by TCRdb to 2017 to 2018). About the study as a whole: Deep quantitative T cell receptor repertoire profiling was used in the study to track responses to a trivalent subunit inactivated influenza vaccine. What the study reported, not specific to this receptor: The authors suggested that each seasonal influenza vaccination may recruit only a limited number of new T cells.

Worth noting for this clonotype: Its antigen is not yet known. No qualities accompany the bases; no much larger clone lies one base away.

The germline V gene (reference sequence) specifies DFQATT as CDR1 and SNEGSKA as CDR2. From its cysteine to its phenylalanine, the CDR3 spans 14 amino acids. Kept here is only the CDR3 DNA, which spans 42 bases and is read in frame from base 1. At the junction V is shortened by 1 base and J by 4 bases; bases outside the gene matches: 5. Libraries came from RT-PCR. Sequencing instrument: Illumina HiSeq 2500. TCRdb itself trimmed the public reads at Q25 with fastp, ran MiXCR and retained productive beta chains. Each CDR3 protein gets just one entry, which takes the most common genes and DNA from the rows behind it. This sample gives 530,000 or so distinct CDR3 sequences in total; approximately 15% of them show up just once. Over 8.5% of the sample belongs to the ten largest clones.

This chain joins TRBV20-1 to TRBJ2-7; TRBD1 fits 9 bases in the junction. This material consisted of PBMCs from blood, taken roughly 13 days after vaccination. This clonotype was obtained from a man between 45 and 60 years old who received an inactivated influenza vaccine. Donor details come from another sample of the same person, matched by shared clones. In nucleotides, the sequence is TGCAGTGCTAGAGTGCCGACAGGGGGGTACGAGCAGTACTTC. Translated, this gives CSARVPTGGYEQYF.